This passage covers 21 T cell receptor beta chains from one sample sequenced in a study of blood T cell repertoires in COVID-19. Sequenced by immunoSEQ multiplex PCR; TCRdb stores in-frame clones only, minus some. Among over 200,000 clones listed, about nine tenths were seen once. Sequenced: peripheral blood. All receptors come from a woman aged 55 to 70 with acute or convalescent COVID-19.

The chain couples TRBV6-1 to TRBJ2-7, with 7 bases that match TRBD2. Trimming at V came to 6 bases and at J to 2 bases, leaving 7 bases not matched to a gene. This CDR3 spans 14 amino acids. The germline CDR1 and CDR2 sequences are MNHNS and SASEGT. CDR3 sequence reads: CASSPAGVAYEQYF. The CDR3 region has the DNA TGTGCCAGCAGCCCCGCGGGAGTAGCCTACGAGCAGTACTTC.

This clone showed up just a few times. The V and J genes are TRBV10-1 and TRBJ1-3; no firm D call. Trimming left V 8 bases short and J 0 bases short, with 11 bases between. The CDR3 has 14 amino acids. Germline lookup yields CDR1 WNHNN and CDR2 SYGVQD (reference sequence). CDR3 region: CASSRVFSGNTIYF. As DNA, the CDR3 is TGCGCCAGCTCCCGTGTTTTCTCTGGAAACACCATATATTTT.

The chain joins TRBV11-2 to TRBJ2-5; D not certain. V was shortened by 1 base and J by 2 bases, with 2 bases between the two germline ends. CDR3 length: 12 residues. CDR1 SGHAT and CDR2 FQNNGV come from the germline V gene. In DNA, the CDR3 is TGTGCCAGCAGCTTAGCTCAAGAGACCCAGTACTTC. Protein: CASSLAQETQYF.

The chain uses TRBV6-6 and TRBJ1-4; 8 bases line up with TRBD1. CDR3 length equals 14 residues. After removal of 6 bases from V and 0 bases from J, the junction contained 0 bases not matched to a gene. CDR1 and CDR2 from the germline V gene are MNHNY and SVGAGI (reference sequence). The CDR3 bases are TGTGCCAGCAGACAGGGGGCAACTAATGAAAAACTGTTTTTT. Translation: CASRQGATNEKLFF.

The rearrangement joins TRBV5-8 to TRBJ1-5; the match to TRBD1 covers 7 bases. CDR3 size: 15 residues. With V trimmed by 5 bases and J by 6 bases, 11 bases remained unmatched. Germline loops: CDR1 SGHTS, CDR2 YDEGEE. The CDR3 is CASRPGQRSSQPQHF. In DNA form, the CDR3 reads TGTGCCAGCAGGCCGGGACAGAGGTCCAGTCAGCCCCAGCATTTT.

The V call is TRBV11-3, the J call TRBJ2-3; TRBD2 aligns across 8 bases. Germline values: CDR1 SGHNT, CDR2 YENEEA. The CDR3 covers 17 residues. With 5 bases clipped from V and 4 bases from J, the junction kept 14 bases outside the gene matches. CDR3 residues: CASSRALGSGGPDTQYF. In DNA, the CDR3 is TGTGCCAGCAGCCGGGCCCTTGGGAGCGGGGGACCAGATACGCAGTATTTT.

The V gene is TRBV6-5, the J gene TRBJ2-1; D gene unclear. V lost 6 bases to trimming and J lost 1 base, with 13 bases between them. Germline CDR1 and CDR2: MNHEY and SVGAGI. This CDR3 contains 15 residues. Written as DNA, the CDR3 is TGTGCCAGCAGCCTCTTTGGCGGTTCCTACAATGAGCAGTTCTTC. Protein product: CASSLFGGSYNEQFF.

V gene TRBV6-5 combines with J gene TRBJ2-1, with 11 bases lining up with TRBD1. Losses at the gene ends were 1 base for V and 8 bases for J; bases not matched to a gene: 7. The CDR3 sequence is 16 residues long. CDR1 and CDR2 from the germline V gene are MNHEY and SVGAGI. CDR3 bases: TGTGCCAGCAGTTACTTCGGAAGGACAGGGGGCGATGAGCAGTTCTTC. This codes for CASSYFGRTGGDEQFF.

The chain recombines TRBV7-5 with TRBJ1-1. TRBV7-5 is a recognized pseudogene. The CDR3 consists of 14 residues. CDR3 bases: TGTGCCAGAAGCCCCAGGGACTGCAACACTGAAGCTTTCTTT. Residues: CARSPRDCNTEAFF.

The chain employs TRBV25-1 and TRBJ1-3; TRBD1 is a possible D gene (5 bases). The CDR3 is 14 amino acids. V was trimmed by 3 bases and J by 0 bases, leaving 6 bases between them. The germline V gene has CDR1 MGHDK and CDR2 SYGVNS. The CDR3 loop reads CASSDRDSGNTIYF. The CDR3 region has the DNA TGTGCCAGCAGTGACAGGGACTCTGGAAACACCATATATTTT.

The chain employs TRBV6-6 and TRBJ1-2; 10 nucleotides line up with TRBD1. The V gene end was trimmed by 0 bases and the J gene end by 6 bases; junction bases not matched to a gene: 1. CDR3 length: 14 residues. Germline-derived CDR1 and CDR2 are MNHNY and SVGAGI (reference sequence). The CDR3 coding sequence is TGTGCCAGCAGTTACTCGGGACAGGGGAATGGCTACACCTTC. This translates into CASSYSGQGNGYTF.

The chain employs TRBV6-5 and TRBJ2-1; 8 bases are shared with TRBD1. Germline loops: CDR1 MNHEY, CDR2 SVGAGI. The CDR3 sequence is 13 residues long. CDR3 bases: TGTTTAGTTACGGACAGGGTAAACAATGAGCAGTTCTTC. It translates to CLVTDRVNNEQFF.

This clone came up once. The chain uses TRBV7-3 and TRBJ2-5, with TRBD2 identical over 8 bases. The length of the CDR3 is 16 residues. V dropped 5 bases and J dropped 4; count of bases not matched to a gene: 12. Germline CDR1 reads SGHTA; CDR2 reads FQGTGA. CDR3 nucleotides: TGTGCCAGCAGCCAAGGGACTAGATCCTCAGCAGAGACCCAGTACTTC. Residues: CASSQGTRSSAETQYF.

The chain is built from TRBV4-1 and TRBJ1-4; D is perhaps TRBD1 (5 bases). V lost 4 bases to trimming and J lost 4 bases, with 16 bases between them. The germline V gene encodes CDR1 MGHRA and CDR2 YSYEKL. The CDR3 covers 16 residues. CDR3: CASSPVGLGLNEKLFF. The CDR3 bases are TGCGCCAGCAGCCCGGTAGGGTTGGGACTTAATGAAAAACTGTTTTTT.

This clone appeared a few times. The chain has TRBV7-6 and TRBJ1-1; the match to TRBD1 covers 9 bases. This CDR3 region has 15 residues. Germline CDR1 and CDR2: SGHVS and FNYEAQ. With V trimmed by 5 bases and J by 4 bases, 8 bases remained unmatched. The CDR3 DNA is TGTGCCAGCAGCACGATACCGGGACAGGGCACTGAAGCTTTCTTT. Its translation is CASSTIPGQGTEAFF.

The chain combines TRBV19 with TRBJ1-6; 8 bases are shared with TRBD1. The CDR3 is made up of 15 amino acids. The ends lost 1 base at V and 9 bases at J; junction bases unmatched: 5. Germline CDR1 and CDR2: LNHDA and SQIVND (reference sequence). In DNA, the CDR3 is TGTGCCAGTAGTATAGGTGGACAGGGTATTTCACCCCTCCACTTT. Translated, it gives CASSIGGQGISPLHF.

This chain uses TRBV19 with TRBJ1-4; no reliable D call. CDR1 and CDR2 (germline): LNHDA, SQIVND (reference sequence). V was clipped by 6 bases and J by 6 bases, with 5 bases between them. The CDR3 covers 11 residues. CDR3 DNA: TGTGCCAGTAGCCTTCATGAAAAACTGTTTTTT. It translates to CASSLHEKLFF.

V is TRBV5-1 and J is TRBJ1-2; the match to TRBD1 covers 7 bases. The CDR3 is made up of 15 amino acids. The germline CDR1 and CDR2 sequences are SGHRS and YFSETQ. Losses at the gene ends were 3 bases for V and 0 bases for J; bases not matched to a gene: 5. Written as DNA, the CDR3 is TGCGCCAGCAGCTCTTTGGACAGGCCTAACTATGGCTACACCTTC. Translating it yields CASSSLDRPNYGYTF.

The chain is built from TRBV7-8 and TRBJ2-7; TRBD2 aligns across 11 bases. V lost 5 bases and J lost 1; bases outside the gene matches: 4. CDR3 length: 15 residues. The germline gives CDR1 SGHVS, CDR2 FQNEAQ. The CDR3 loop reads CASSRRTSGSYEQYF. CDR3 nucleotide sequence: TGTGCCAGCAGCCGTCGGACTAGCGGGTCCTACGAGCAGTACTTC.

This chain connects TRBV19 to TRBJ1-2; D unclear. In germline, CDR1 is LNHDA, CDR2 SQIVND (reference sequence). The V end lost 0 bases, the J end lost 7 bases, and 9 bases lay between the germline ends. The CDR3 extends over 13 amino acids. For the CDR3, the DNA is TGTGCCAGTAGTATAGAGGGCAGTGGTGGCTACACCTTC. Its protein is CASSIEGSGGYTF.

The V and J genes are TRBV11-2 and TRBJ1-2, with a weak D call TRBD1 (5 bases). Germline V CDR1 and CDR2: SGHAT, FQNNGV. This CDR3 region has 13 residues. V was cut by 1 base and J by 6 bases, with 9 bases left in between. The CDR3 reads CASSLAGQDGYTF. The DNA for the CDR3 is TGTGCCAGCAGCTTAGCCGGACAAGATGGCTACACCTTC.